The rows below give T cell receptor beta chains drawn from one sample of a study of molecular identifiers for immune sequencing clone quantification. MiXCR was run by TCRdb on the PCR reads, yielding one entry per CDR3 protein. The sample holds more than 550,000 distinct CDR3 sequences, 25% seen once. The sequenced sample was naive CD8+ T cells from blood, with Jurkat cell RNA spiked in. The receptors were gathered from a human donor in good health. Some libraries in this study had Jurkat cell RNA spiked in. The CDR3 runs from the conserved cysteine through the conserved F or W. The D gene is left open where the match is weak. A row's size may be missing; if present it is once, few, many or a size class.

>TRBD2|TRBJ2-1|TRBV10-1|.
CASSEMAGDNEQFF
TGCGCCAGCAGTGAAATGGCGGGGGACAATGAGCAGTTCTTC
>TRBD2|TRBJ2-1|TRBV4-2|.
CASSQDYASGHNEQFF
TGTGCCAGCAGCCAAGATTATGCTAGCGGTCACAATGAGCAGTTCTTC
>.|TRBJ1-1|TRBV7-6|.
CASIGVNTEAFF
TGTGCCAGCATAGGGGTGAACACTGAAGCTTTCTTT
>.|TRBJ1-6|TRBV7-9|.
CASSLGGATGNSPLHF
TGTGCCAGCAGCTTAGGGGGAGCCACAGGGAACTCACCCCTCCACTTT
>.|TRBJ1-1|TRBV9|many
CASSVGGLGEAFF
TGTGCCAGCAGCGTAGGTGGATTAGGAGAAGCTTTCTTT
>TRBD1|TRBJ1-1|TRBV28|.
CASRPQGELTMNTEAFF
TGTGCCAGCAGGCCCCAGGGGGAGCTTACTATGAACACTGAAGCTTTCTTT
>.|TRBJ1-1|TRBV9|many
CASSVGGGTTEAFF
TGTGCCAGCAGCGTTGGAGGGGGAACCACTGAAGCTTTCTTT
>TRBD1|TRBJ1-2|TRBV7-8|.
CASSPGQGLNYGYPF
TGTGCCAGCAGCCCAGGACAGGGATTAAACTATGGCTACCCCTTC
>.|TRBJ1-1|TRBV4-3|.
CASSQDPTGTMNTEAFF
TGCGCCAGCAGCCAAGATCCAACCGGGACAATGAACACTGAAGCTTTCTTT
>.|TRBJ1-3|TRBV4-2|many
CASSQDSVVISGNTIYF
TGTGCCAGCAGCCAAGATAGCGTAGTCATCTCTGGAAACACCATATATTTT
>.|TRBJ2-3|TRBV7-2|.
CASSLELGRVGTDTQYF
TGTGCCAGCAGCTTAGAACTAGGGCGGGTAGGGACAGATACGCAGTATTTT
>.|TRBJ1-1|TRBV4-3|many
CASSQDLQGSFTHFEAFF
TGCGCCAGCAGCCAAGATTTGCAGGGTTCCTTTACCCACTTCGAAGCTTTCTTT
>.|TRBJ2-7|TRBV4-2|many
CASSPGGGPYEQYF
TGTGCCAGCAGCCCAGGTGGGGGGCCCTACGAGCAGTACTTC
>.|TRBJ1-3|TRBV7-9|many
CASSLFGNTIYF
TGTGCCAGCAGCTTATTCGGAAACACCATATATTTT
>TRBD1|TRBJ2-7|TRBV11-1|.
CASSLGAVDRGGEQYF
TGTGCCAGCAGCTTAGGAGCGGTGGACAGGGGGGGAGAGCAGTACTTC
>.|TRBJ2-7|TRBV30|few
CAWSASVEQYF
TGTGCCTGGAGTGCTTCGGTTGAGCAGTACTTC
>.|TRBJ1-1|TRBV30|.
CAWEVQPNTEAFF
TGTGCCTGGGAAGTACAGCCGAACACTGAAGCTTTCTTT
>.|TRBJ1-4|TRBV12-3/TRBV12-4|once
CASSLGAEKSNEKLFF
TGTGCCAGCAGTTTAGGGGCAGAGAAGTCTAATGAAAAACTGTTTTTT
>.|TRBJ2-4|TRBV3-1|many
CASSQGSDSKNIQYF
TGTGCCAGCAGCCAAGGTTCGGACAGCAAAAACATTCAGTACTTC
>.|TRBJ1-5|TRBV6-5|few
CASSYSVPGRSNQPQHF
TGTGCCAGCAGTTACTCGGTCCCAGGTCGTAGCAATCAGCCCCAGCATTTT
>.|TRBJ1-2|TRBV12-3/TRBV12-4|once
CARSLFMRNGYTF
TGTGCCAGAAGCCTCTTTATGAGGAATGGCTACACCTTC
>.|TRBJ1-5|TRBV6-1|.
CASSVDPTDSNQPQHF
TGTGCCAGCAGTGTGGATCCGACGGATAGCAATCAGCCCCAGCATTTT
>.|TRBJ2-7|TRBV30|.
CAWMVGQRREQYF
TGTGCCTGGATGGTGGGGCAGCGGCGCGAGCAGTACTTC
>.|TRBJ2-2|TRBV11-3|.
CASSLENRANTGELFF
TGTGCCAGCAGCTTAGAGAACAGGGCGAACACCGGGGAGCTGTTTTTT
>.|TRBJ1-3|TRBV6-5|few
CASSQDRGSAGNTIYF
TGTGCCAGCAGTCAGGACCGGGGAAGTGCCGGAAACACCATATATTTT
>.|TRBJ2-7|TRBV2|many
CASSRTALVYEQYF
TGTGCCAGTAGTAGGACGGCCCTCGTCTACGAGCAGTACTTC
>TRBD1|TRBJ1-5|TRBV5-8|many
CASSLRGPDQPQHF
TGTGCCAGCAGCCTAAGGGGGCCCGATCAGCCCCAGCATTTT
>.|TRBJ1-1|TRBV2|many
CASSPGVDTEAFF
TGTGCCAGCAGTCCAGGGGTGGACACTGAAGCTTTCTTT
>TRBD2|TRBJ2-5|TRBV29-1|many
CSGRLAGVETQYF
TGCAGCGGACGGCTAGCGGGAGTGGAGACCCAGTACTTC
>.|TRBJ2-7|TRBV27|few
CASSLSPPYEQYF
TGTGCCAGCAGTTTATCTCCCCCCTACGAGCAGTACTTC
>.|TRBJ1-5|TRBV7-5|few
CISVPEAWSPLQDNQPQHF
.
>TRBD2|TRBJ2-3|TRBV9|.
CASSVTSGERGTQYF
TGTGCCAGCAGCGTAACTAGCGGGGAGAGAGGTACGCAGTATTTT
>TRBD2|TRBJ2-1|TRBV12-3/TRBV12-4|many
CASNHLAGVGEQFF
TGTGCCAGCAACCACCTAGCGGGGGTTGGTGAGCAGTTCTTC
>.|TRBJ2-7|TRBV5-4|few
CASSLRGEGYEQYF
TGTGCCAGCAGCTTGAGGGGGGAGGGGTACGAGCAGTACTTC
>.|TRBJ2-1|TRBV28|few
CASSLPSDRDFSSYNEQFF
TGTGCCAGCAGTCTGCCGTCGGACCGGGACTTCAGCTCCTACAATGAGCAGTTCTTC
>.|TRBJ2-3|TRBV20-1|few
CSALLEGSADTQYF
TGCAGTGCCCTCCTGGAGGGGTCCGCCGATACGCAGTATTTT
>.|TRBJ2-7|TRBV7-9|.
CASSESPDSSGQYF
TGTGCCAGCAGCGAATCACCGGACAGTTCTGGGCAGTACTTC
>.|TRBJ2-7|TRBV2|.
CASSGSQRGREQYF
TGTGCCAGCAGTGGTTCCCAACGGGGACGCGAGCAGTACTTC
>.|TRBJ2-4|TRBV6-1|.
CASSETGYISKNIQYF
TGTGCCAGCAGTGAAACAGGGTATATCAGCAAAAACATTCAGTACTTC
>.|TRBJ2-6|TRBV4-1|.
CASSQAGAPRSGANVLTF
TGCGCCAGCAGCCAAGCAGGGGCGCCGAGATCCGGGGCCAACGTCCTGACTTTC
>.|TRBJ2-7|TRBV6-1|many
CASSEARGFSYEQYF
TGTGCCAGCAGTGAAGCGCGTGGGTTCTCCTACGAGCAGTACTTC
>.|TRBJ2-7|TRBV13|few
CASSFRRDNAYEQYF
TGTGCCAGCAGTTTCCGGCGGGACAACGCCTACGAGCAGTACTTC
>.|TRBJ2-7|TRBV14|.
CASSQTTDYKQYF
TGTGCAAGCAGCCAAACGACAGACTACAAGCAGTACTTC
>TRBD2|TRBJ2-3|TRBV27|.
CASSSRTGHGLAGGTDTQYF
TGTGCCAGCAGTTCCAGGACAGGGCATGGACTAGCGGGAGGCACAGATACGCAGTATTTT
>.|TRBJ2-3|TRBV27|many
CASSPRSYSTDTQYF
TGTGCCAGCAGTCCCCGGTCGTACAGCACAGATACGCAGTATTTT
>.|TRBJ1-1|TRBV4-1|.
CASRPWDGNTEAFF
TGCGCCAGCAGACCGTGGGACGGTAACACTGAAGCTTTCTTT
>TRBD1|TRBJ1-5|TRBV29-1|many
CSVGTGDWQPQHF
TGCAGCGTTGGGACAGGGGATTGGCAGCCCCAGCATTTT
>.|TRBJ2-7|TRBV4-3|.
CASSQRGTPYEQYF
TGCGCCAGCAGCCAACGCGGGACACCGTACGAGCAGTACTTC
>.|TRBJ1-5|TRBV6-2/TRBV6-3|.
CASSYSLIEWGVSNQPQHF
TGTGCCAGCAGTTACTCGCTCATTGAGTGGGGGGTGAGCAATCAGCCCCAGCATTTT
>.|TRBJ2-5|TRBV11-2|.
CASSPPPGVPALQETQYF
TGTGCCAGCAGCCCTCCCCCGGGAGTACCTGCCCTTCAAGAGACCCAGTACTTC
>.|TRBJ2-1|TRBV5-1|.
CASSPPTWTEQFF
TGCGCCAGCAGCCCGCCCACATGGACTGAGCAGTTCTTC
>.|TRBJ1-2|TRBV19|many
CASSIGPDSYGYTF
TGTGCCAGTAGTATAGGCCCCGACAGCTATGGCTACACCTTC
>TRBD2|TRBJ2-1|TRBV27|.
CASSLFGGRIYNEQFF
TGTGCCAGCAGTTTATTCGGCGGGAGAATCTACAATGAGCAGTTCTTC
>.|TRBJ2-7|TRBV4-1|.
CASSPDLRGGEQYF
TGCGCCAGCAGCCCGGACTTGCGTGGAGGAGAGCAGTACTTC